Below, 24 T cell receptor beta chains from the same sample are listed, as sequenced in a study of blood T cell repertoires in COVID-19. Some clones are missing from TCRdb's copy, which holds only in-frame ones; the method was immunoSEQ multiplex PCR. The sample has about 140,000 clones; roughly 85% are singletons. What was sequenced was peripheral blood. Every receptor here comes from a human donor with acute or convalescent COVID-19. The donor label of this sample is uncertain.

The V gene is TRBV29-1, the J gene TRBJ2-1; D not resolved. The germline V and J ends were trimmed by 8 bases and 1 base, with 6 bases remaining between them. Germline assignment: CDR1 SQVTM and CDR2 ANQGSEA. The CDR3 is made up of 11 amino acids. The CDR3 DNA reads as TGCAGCTTCCGGTCCTACAATGAGCAGTTCTTC. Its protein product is CSFRSYNEQFF.

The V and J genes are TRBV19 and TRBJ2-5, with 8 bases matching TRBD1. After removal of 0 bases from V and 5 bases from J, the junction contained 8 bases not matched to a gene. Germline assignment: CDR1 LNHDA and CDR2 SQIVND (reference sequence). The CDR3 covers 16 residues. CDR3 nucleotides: TGTGCCAGTAGTATAGAGGGCGGCAGGGGGCCGGAGACCCAGTACTTC. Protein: CASSIEGGRGPETQYF.

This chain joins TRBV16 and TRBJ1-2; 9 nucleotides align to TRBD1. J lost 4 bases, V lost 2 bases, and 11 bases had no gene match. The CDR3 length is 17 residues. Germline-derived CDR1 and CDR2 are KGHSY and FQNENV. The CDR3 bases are TGTGCCAGCAGCCAACCGGGACAGGGATGGTACACCTATGGCTACACCTTC. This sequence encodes CASSQPGQGWYTYGYTF.

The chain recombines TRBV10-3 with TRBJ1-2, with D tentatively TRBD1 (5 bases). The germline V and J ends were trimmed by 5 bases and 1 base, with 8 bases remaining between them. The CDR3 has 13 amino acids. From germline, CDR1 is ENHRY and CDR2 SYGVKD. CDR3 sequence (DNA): TGTGCCATCAGTAAACAGGATAACTATGGCTACACCTTC. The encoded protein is CAISKQDNYGYTF.

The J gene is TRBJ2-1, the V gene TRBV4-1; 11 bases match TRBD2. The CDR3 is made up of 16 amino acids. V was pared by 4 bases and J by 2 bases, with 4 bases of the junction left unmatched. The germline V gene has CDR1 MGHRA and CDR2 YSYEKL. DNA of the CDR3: TGCGCCAGCAGCCCGAGACTAGCGGGGACCTACAATGAGCAGTTCTTC. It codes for CASSPRLAGTYNEQFF.

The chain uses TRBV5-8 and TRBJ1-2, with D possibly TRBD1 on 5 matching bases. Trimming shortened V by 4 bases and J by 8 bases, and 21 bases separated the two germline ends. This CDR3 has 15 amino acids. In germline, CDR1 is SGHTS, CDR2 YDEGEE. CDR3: CASSIPDIGRQGYTF. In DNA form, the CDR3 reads TGTGCCAGCAGCATCCCGGACATCGGGAGGCAGGGCTACACCTTC. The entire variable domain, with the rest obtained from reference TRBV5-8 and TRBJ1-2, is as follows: EAGVTQSPTHLIKTRGQQATLRCSPISGHTSVYWYQQALGLGLQFLLWYDEGEERNRGNFPPRFSGRQFPNYSSELNVNALELEDSALYLCASSIPDIGRQGYTFGSGTRLTVV.

The CDR3 is CASSSPAGEVGTGELFF. The CDR3 DNA is TGTGCCAGCAGTTCCCCAGCGGGGGAAGTGGGCACCGGGGAGCTGTTTTTT. The chain recombines TRBV6-9 with TRBJ2-2; 8 bases are a match to TRBD2. Trimming took 4 bases from V and 4 from J; bases not matched to a gene: 11. Germline-derived CDR1 and CDR2 are MNHGY and SVAAGI. CDR3 size: 17 residues.

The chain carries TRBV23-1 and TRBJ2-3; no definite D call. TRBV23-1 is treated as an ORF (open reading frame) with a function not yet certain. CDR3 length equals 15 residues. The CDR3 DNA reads TGCGCGTGCTGGAAGCTGGCAGACTGCACAGATACGCAGTATTTT. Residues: CACWKLADCTDTQYF.

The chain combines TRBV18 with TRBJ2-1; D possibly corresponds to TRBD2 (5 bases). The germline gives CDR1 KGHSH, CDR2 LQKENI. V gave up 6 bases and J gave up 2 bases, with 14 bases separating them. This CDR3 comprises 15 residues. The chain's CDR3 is CASSRLLGPYNEQFF. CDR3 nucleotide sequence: TGTGCCAGCTCCCGACTACTTGGACCCTACAATGAGCAGTTCTTC.

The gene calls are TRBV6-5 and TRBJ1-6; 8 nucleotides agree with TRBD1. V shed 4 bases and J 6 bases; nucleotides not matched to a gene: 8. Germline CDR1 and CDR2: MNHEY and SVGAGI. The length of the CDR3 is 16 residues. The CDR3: CASSFRQGLGNSPLHF. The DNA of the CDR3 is TGTGCCAGCAGTTTTCGACAGGGGTTGGGTAATTCACCCCTCCACTTT.

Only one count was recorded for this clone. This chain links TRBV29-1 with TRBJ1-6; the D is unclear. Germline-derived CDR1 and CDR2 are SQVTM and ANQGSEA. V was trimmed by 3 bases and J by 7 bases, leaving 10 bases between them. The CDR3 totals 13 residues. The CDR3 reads CSVEEGGNSPLHF. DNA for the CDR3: TGCAGCGTTGAGGAGGGAGGGAATTCACCCCTCCACTTT.

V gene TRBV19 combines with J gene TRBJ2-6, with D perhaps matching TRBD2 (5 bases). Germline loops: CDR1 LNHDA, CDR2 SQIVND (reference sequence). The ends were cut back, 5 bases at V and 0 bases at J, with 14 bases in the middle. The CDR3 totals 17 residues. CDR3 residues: CASSVSRASSGANVLTF. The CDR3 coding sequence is TGTGCCAGTAGTGTATCGCGGGCTAGCTCTGGGGCCAACGTCCTGACTTTC.

The chain's CDR3 is CASSPQSGQGIGGELFF. DNA of the CDR3: TGTGCCAGCAGCCCCCAATCGGGACAGGGGATTGGCGGGGAGCTGTTTTTT. The chain is built from TRBV9 and TRBJ2-2; 10 bases are shared with TRBD1. V trimming: 4 bases; J trimming: 7 bases; junction bases outside the gene matches: 13. Germline CDR1 SGDLS, CDR2 YYNGEE. The CDR3 has 17 residues.

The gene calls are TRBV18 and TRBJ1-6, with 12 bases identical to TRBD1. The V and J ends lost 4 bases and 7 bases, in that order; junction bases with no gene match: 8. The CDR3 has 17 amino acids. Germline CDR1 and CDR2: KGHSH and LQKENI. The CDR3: CASSLIPGQGANSPLHF. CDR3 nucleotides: TGTGCCAGCTCACTCATACCGGGACAGGGGGCGAATTCACCCCTCCACTTT.

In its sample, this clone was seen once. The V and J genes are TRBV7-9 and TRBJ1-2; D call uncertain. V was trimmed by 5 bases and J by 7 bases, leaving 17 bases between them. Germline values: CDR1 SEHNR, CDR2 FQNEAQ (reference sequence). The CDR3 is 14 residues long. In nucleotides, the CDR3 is TGTGCCAGCAGCCAATTAACGGTGTCTGGTGGCTACACCTTC. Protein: CASSQLTVSGGYTF.

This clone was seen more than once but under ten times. CDR3 residues: CASSQDRDRGLVGYTF. CDR3 DNA: TGCGCCAGCAGCCAAGATAGGGACAGGGGGCTCGTTGGCTACACCTTC. V and J are TRBV4-3 and TRBJ1-2; 12 bases agree with TRBD1. The germline V gene encodes CDR1 LGHNA and CDR2 YSLEER. V was clipped by 0 bases and J by 7 bases; unmatched bases: 6. The CDR3 length is 16 residues.

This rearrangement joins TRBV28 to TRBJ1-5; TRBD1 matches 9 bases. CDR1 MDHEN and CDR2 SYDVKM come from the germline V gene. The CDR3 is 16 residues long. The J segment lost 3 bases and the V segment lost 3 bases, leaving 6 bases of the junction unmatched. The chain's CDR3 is CASSFGTGRHNQPQHF. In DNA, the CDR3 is TGTGCCAGCAGTTTTGGGACAGGGAGGCACAATCAGCCCCAGCATTTT.

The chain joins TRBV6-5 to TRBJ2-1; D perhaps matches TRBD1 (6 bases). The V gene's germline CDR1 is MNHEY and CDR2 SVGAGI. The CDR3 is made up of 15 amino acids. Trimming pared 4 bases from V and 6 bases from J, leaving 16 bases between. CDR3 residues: CASSSPITGFNEQFF. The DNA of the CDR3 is TGTGCCAGCAGTTCCCCAATTACAGGGTTCAATGAGCAGTTCTTC.

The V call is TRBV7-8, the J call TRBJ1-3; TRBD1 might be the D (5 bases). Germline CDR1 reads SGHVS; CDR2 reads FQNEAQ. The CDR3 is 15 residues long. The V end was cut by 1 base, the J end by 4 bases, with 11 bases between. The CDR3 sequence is CASSLVAGLGNTIYF. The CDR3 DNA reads TGTGCCAGCAGCTTAGTCGCAGGGCTCGGAAACACCATATATTTT.

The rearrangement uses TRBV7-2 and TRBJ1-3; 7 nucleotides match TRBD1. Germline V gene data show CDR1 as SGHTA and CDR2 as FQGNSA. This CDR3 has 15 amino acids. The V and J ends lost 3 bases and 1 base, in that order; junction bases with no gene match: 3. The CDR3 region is CASSFQGVSGNTIYF. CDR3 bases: TGTGCCAGCAGCTTTCAGGGGGTGTCTGGAAACACCATATATTTT. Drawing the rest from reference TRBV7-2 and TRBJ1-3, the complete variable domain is GAGVSQSPSNKVTEKGKDVELRCDPISGHTALYWYRQSLGQGLEFLIYFQGNSAPDKSGLPSDRFSAERTGGSVSTLTIQRTQQEDSAVYLCASSFQGVSGNTIYFGEGSWLTVV.

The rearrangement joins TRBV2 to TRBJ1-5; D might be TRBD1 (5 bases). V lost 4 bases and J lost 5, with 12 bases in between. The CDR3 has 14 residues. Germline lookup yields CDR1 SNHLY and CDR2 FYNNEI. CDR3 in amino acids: CASSGWQGHQPQHF. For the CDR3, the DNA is TGTGCCAGCAGTGGTTGGCAGGGTCATCAGCCCCAGCATTTT.

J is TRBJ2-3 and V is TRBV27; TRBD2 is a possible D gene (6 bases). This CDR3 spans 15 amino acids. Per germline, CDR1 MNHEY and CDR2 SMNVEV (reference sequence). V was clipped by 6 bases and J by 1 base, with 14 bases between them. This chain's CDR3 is CASSIGGAGTDTQYF. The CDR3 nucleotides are TGTGCCAGCAGCATTGGAGGGGCTGGCACAGATACGCAGTATTTT.

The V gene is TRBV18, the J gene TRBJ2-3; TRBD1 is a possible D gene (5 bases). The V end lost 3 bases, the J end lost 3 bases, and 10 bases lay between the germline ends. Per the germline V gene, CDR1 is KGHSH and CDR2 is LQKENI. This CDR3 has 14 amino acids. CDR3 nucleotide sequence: TGTGCCAGCTCACCCTTCCAGGGAACAGATACGCAGTATTTT. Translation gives CASSPFQGTDTQYF.

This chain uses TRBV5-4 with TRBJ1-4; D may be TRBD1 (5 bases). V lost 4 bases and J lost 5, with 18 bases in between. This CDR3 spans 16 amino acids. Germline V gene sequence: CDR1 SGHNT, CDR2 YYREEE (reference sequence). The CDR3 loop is CASSPFAQGGNEKLFF. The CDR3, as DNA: TGTGCCAGCAGCCCGTTCGCGCAGGGAGGGAATGAAAAACTGTTTTTT.